This T cell receptor (beta chain) was recovered during a study of T cell responses to AZD1222 COVID-19 vaccine. Study findings and constraints: Without day 14 samples, only post-peak T cell repertoires were studied. The reported proportion of spike-specific TCRs targeting unmutated variant regions was nearly half.

Method: immunoSEQ multiplex PCR; TCRdb's copy keeps in-frame clones and lacks some. The data show more than 100,000 clones, 85% to 90% seen once. Remarks on this clone: Antigen: not known.

Germline V lookup: CDR1 KGHSH, CDR2 LQKENI. V lost 3 bases, J lost 2 bases, and 14 bases lay in between. The CDR3 runs 16 residues. The TCR sequence derives from an adult in good health. Material: peripheral blood, obtained on day 0 of AZD1222 vaccination. V is TRBV18 and J is TRBJ1-5; D remains ambiguous. CDR3 in DNA: TGTGCCAGCTCACCGACGTCCCCAGGAGGCAATCAGCCCCAGCATTTT. Translated: CASSPTSPGGNQPQHF.